Sequencing of this TCR beta chain was carried out in a study of T cell repertoires in aging, cancer and after chemotherapy. Study overall: The full dataset contained several million TCR reads. General study findings and limits: In healthy donors, age-related TCR diversity loss mainly reflected lost richness.

The template was genomic DNA from peripheral blood, not RNA. A mixed TRB-A/B primer pool amplified rearranged TRB by multiplex touch-down PCR. TCRdb reprocessed the multiplex PCR reads via MiXCR and lists one record per CDR3 protein. This sample carries more than 2,500 distinct CDR3 sequences, 25% of them seen once, and the ten largest clones take approximately 32%. Notes on this clonotype: Antigen: not known.

Sample: blood. The TCR sequence derives from a human donor with a solid tumor.

In DNA, the CDR3 is TGTGCCAGCAGTTTATATGGGCTAGCGGGAACTGGCCATGAGCAGTTCTTC. The encoded protein is CASSLYGLAGTGHEQFF. The chain links TRBV12-3 or TRBV12-4 to TRBJ2-1; 9 nucleotides match TRBD2. The CDR3 has 17 amino acids. V shed 2 bases, J shed 8 bases, and the junction held 13 bases outside the gene matches.